The source of this T cell receptor (beta chain) is a study of T cells in Graves' hyperthyroidism and ophthalmopathy. The study, taken as a whole, reports: A median around 6.8 months before onset, the model predicted ophthalmopathy. Most thyroid clonotypes expanded above 0.001 were also detected in blood.

Turning to this clonotype: Antigen: not known.

Stable Graves' hyperthyroidism meant no ophthalmopathy progression within 18 months. The study left out patients who had uncontrolled infection, other autoimmune disease, pregnancy or lactation. TCR beta CDR3 regions were amplified from RNA transcripts. HTBI primers were used for first-round RT-PCR of the TCR CDR3. TCRdb reprocessed the multiplex PCR reads via MiXCR and lists one record per CDR3 protein. This table holds under 300,000 distinct CDR3 sequences, roughly 13% found once. Germline assignment: CDR1 SGHDN and CDR2 FVKESK. Trimming stripped 1 base from V and 4 bases from J, with 14 bases between. CDR3 size: 15 residues.

This TCR came from a woman aged 40 to 49 with Graves' hyperthyroidism. This chain joins TRBV14 and TRBJ2-7; D remains ambiguous. What was sequenced was blood. The CDR3 bases are TGTGCCAGCAGCCAAGGGCCATCGGTAATGTACGAGCAGTACTTC. As protein: CASSQGPSVMYEQYF.